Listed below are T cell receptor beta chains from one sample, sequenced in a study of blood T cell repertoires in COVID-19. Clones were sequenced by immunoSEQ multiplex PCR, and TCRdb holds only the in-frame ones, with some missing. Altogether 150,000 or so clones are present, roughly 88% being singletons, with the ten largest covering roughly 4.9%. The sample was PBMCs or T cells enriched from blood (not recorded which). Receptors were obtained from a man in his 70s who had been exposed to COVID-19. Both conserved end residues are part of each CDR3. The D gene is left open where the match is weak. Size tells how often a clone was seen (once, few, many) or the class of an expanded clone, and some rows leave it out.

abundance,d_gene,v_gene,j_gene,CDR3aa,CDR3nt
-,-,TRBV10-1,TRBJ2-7,CASSESPGSYEQYF,TGCGCCAGCAGTGAGTCGCCAGGGTCCTACGAGCAGTACTTC
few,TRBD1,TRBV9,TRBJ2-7,CASSAGTGYEQYF,TGTGCCAGCAGCGCCGGGACAGGCTACGAGCAGTACTTC
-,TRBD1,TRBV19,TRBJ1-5,CASSMGDRPYQPQHF,TGTGCCAGTAGTATGGGGGACAGGCCCTATCAGCCCCAGCATTTT
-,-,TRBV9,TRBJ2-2,CASSVNRDRELFF,TGTGCCAGCAGCGTAAACCGGGATCGGGAGCTGTTTTTT
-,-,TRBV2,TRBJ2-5,CASSPDPTRQETQYF,TGTGCCAGCAGTCCTGACCCGACACGACAAGAGACCCAGTACTTC
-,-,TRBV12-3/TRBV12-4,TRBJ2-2,CASSITNTGELFF,TGTGCCAGCAGTATTACGAACACCGGGGAGCTGTTTTTT
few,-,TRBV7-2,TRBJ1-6,CASSLETRPNSPLHF,TGTGCCAGCAGCTTAGAAACACGTCCTAATTCACCCCTCCACTTT
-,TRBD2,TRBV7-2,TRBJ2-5,CASSLGLAGDQETQYF,TGTGCCAGCAGCTTAGGACTAGCGGGGGACCAAGAGACCCAGTACTTC
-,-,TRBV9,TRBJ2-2,CASSGSVHTGELFF,TGTGCCAGCAGCGGCAGCGTTCACACCGGGGAGCTGTTTTTT
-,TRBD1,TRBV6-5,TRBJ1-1,CASSSGQLNTEAFF,TGTGCCAGCAGTTCGGGACAGCTGAACACTGAAGCTTTCTTT
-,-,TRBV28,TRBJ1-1,CASSSRGFRDTEAFF,TGTGCCAGCAGTTCCCGAGGGTTTAGGGACACTGAAGCTTTCTTT
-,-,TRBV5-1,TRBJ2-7,CASSLAVPGNEQYF,TGCGCCAGCAGCTTGGCCGTCCCGGGGAACGAGCAGTACTTC
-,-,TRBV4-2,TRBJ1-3,CASSHTRAGNTIYF,TGTGCCAGCAGCCATACGCGCGCGGGAAACACCATATATTTT
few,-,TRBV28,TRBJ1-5,CASITGNQPQHF,TGTGCCAGCATCACAGGGAATCAGCCCCAGCATTTT
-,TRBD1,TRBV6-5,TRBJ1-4,CASRRTGGHEKLFF,TGTGCCAGCAGAAGGACAGGGGGCCATGAAAAACTGTTTTTT
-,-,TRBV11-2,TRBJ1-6,CASSLVLGGLDSPLHF,TGTGCCAGCAGCTTAGTTTTAGGTGGGCTGGATTCACCCCTCCACTTT
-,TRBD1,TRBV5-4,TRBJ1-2,CASTVPGQGFYGYTF,TGTGCCAGCACCGTACCGGGACAGGGGTTTTATGGCTACACCTTC
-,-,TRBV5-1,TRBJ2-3,CASSFSGTDTQYF,TGCGCCAGCAGCTTTAGCGGCACAGATACGCAGTATTTT
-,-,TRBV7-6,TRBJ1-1,CASSGGWVTEAFF,TGTGCCAGCAGCGGCGGATGGGTCACTGAAGCTTTCTTT
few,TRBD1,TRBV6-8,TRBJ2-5,CASSNGTGGSLLTIQETQYF,TGTGCCAGCAGTAATGGGACAGGGGGCAGCCTACTCACCATTCAAGAGACCCAGTACTTC
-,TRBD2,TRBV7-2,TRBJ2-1,CASGQTSGNYNEQFF,TGTGCCAGCGGTCAGACTAGCGGGAACTACAATGAGCAGTTCTTC
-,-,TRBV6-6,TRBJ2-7,CASSYRGYEQYF,TGTGCCAGCAGTTATCGGGGATACGAGCAGTACTTC
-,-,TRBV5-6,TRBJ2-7,CASSLARLWEQYF,TGTGCCAGCAGCTTGGCCCGACTGTGGGAGCAGTACTTC
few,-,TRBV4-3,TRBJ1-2,CASSQEMLARSYTF,TGCGCCAGCAGCCAAGAAATGTTGGCCAGAAGCTACACCTTC
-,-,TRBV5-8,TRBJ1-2,CASSIRRDRYTF,TGTGCCAGCAGCATCCGCAGGGATCGCTACACCTTC
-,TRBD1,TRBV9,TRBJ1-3,CASSVGRDRVRNTIYF,TGTGCCAGCAGCGTTGGTAGGGACAGGGTGCGAAACACCATATATTTT
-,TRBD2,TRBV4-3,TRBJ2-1,CASSQDLPGLVGNEQFF,TGCGCCAGCAGCCAGGACCTCCCGGGACTAGTGGGGAATGAGCAGTTCTTC
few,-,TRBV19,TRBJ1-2,CASETGGQLGIYTF,TGTGCCAGTGAAACCGGGGGGCAGCTCGGGATCTACACCTTC
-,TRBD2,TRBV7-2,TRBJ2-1,CASSKGLAGVGEQFF,TGTGCCAGCAGCAAGGGACTAGCGGGAGTAGGGGAGCAGTTCTTC
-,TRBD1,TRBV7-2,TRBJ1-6,CASSLGIPGQGNSPLHF,TGTGCCAGCAGCTTAGGGATTCCGGGACAGGGGAATTCACCCCTCCACTTT